Below, 3 T cell receptor beta chains from the same sample are listed, as sequenced in a study of response to subunit inactivated influenza vaccine. A single record per CDR3 protein comes from TCRdb applying MiXCR to the RT-PCR reads. The sample consists of about 190,000 distinct CDR3 sequences, around an eighth of them appearing once. Sequenced material: CD8+ T cells sorted from PBMCs, taken about 5 days after vaccination. These receptor sequences come from a middle-aged man who received an inactivated influenza vaccine.

In regard to this clonotype: This sequence may be a read error, since a much larger clone differs from it by one base. This chain uses TRBV27 with TRBJ2-2; TRBD1 might be the D (6 bases). There are 15 residues in the CDR3. The V gene's germline CDR1 is MNHEY and CDR2 SMNVEV (reference sequence). The CDR3 nucleotides read TGTGCCAGCAGTTTATACAGGGCCCGGACCGGGGAGCTGCTTTTT. It specifies CASSLYRARTGELLF.

The V gene is TRBV4-1, the J gene TRBJ2-5; D uncertain. The germline gives CDR1 MGHRA, CDR2 YSYEKL. V was trimmed by 0 bases and J by 1 base, leaving 9 bases between them. The CDR3 is 15 residues long. As DNA, the CDR3 is TGCGCCAGCAGCCAAGATCACTTACCCCAAGAGACCCAGTACTTC. Translation: CASSQDHLPQETQYF.

The chain links TRBV20-1 to TRBJ2-7, with TRBD1 as a possible D gene (6 bases). The germline V gene has CDR1 DFQATT and CDR2 SNEGSKA (reference sequence). V dropped 3 bases and J dropped 2 bases, with 8 bases sitting between them. The CDR3 has 12 amino acids. CDR3 region: CSARTGTYEQYF. Written as DNA, the CDR3 is TGCAGTGCTAGGACAGGCACCTACGAGCAGTACTTC.